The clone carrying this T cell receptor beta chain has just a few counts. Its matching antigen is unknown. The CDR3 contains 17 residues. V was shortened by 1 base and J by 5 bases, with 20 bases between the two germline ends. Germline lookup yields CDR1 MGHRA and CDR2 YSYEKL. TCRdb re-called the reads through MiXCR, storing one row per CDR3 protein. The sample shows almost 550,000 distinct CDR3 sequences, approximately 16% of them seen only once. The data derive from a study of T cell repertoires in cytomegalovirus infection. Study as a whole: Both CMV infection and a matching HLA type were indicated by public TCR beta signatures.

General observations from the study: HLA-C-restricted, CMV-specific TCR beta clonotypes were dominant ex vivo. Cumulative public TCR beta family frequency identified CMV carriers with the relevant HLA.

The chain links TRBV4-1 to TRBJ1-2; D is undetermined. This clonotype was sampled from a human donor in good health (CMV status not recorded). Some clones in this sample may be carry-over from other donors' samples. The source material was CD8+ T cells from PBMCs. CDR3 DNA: TGCGCCAGCAGCCAAGGGGCCCTTGGGTCACTCCCGTATGGCTACACCTTC. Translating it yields CASSQGALGSLPYGYTF.